This TCR beta chain is drawn from a study of cytomegalovirus exposure and HLA in healthy donors (dated 2017 in TCRdb). Regarding the research as a whole: An earlier analysis of approximately 640 of the donors reported about 250 Gb of sequence data and 117 million unique TCR beta sequences from some 180 million T cells. The number of typed donors differed by locus: about 620-640 for A, B, C, DRB1 and DQB1; 500 to 550 for DQA1; 606 for DPA1; and roughly 490 for DPB1. The T cell repertoires of several hundred subjects were profiled by immunosequencing and related to cytomegalovirus serostatus. Among roughly 400 genotyped donors of the cohort, an average of around 220,000 unique TCR beta nucleotide sequences was sequenced per donor, of which about 19% were non-productive. An early release covering 550 to 700 HLA-typed donors comprised approximately 300 gigabases of sequencing data and around 80 million unique TCR sequences. Of the 350 to 400 genotyped donors, 81% fell in the genetic ancestry cluster associated with self-reported Caucasian donors. Donor age, sex, ethnicity and CMV serostatus were compiled alongside the repertoire data. Along with the roughly 710-subject first cohort, a separate validation cohort of over a hundred different subjects was used. HLA typing included class I and class II loci at four-digit resolution. A later analysis re-analyzed previously published TCR beta repertoires from 600 to 850 donors and added high-resolution HLA genotyping to study TCR occurrence patterns. The study aimed to test whether cataloging public T cell receptors could reveal signatures of past pathogen exposure. Every repertoire in the discovery cohort had been generated on one and the same sequencing platform. The study combined high-throughput TCR immunosequencing, statistical association of individual TCRs with disease status, and machine learning to predict cytomegalovirus infection status. An earlier analysis of around 640 of the donors used high-throughput TCR beta sequencing to judge whether each TCR beta V gene segment behaved as functional or pseudogenic. Five DR-DQ haplotypes were handled as single units for association and clustering because linkage in the cohort was strong. The later analysis used no new phenotypic data to find candidate immune exposures, relying instead on TCR beta sequences and their occurrence across donors. Genome-wide SNP genotypes for about three fifths of the roughly 700 donors were used in a later genetic analysis, which treated that subset as a discovery cohort. The study at large found these results: A later genetic analysis associated a missense DCLRE1C variant with V-gene and J-gene trimming of TCR beta chains, and an independent cohort replicated the association. The only immune exposure information available for the cohort was CMV serostatus. A total of fewer than 200 TCR beta chains were listed by the study as associated with cytomegalovirus. The earlier analysis of about 600 of the donors excluded roughly 16 rarely observed V segments, including chromosome 9 orphons, because counts were too low. In a later analysis, several top co-occurrence clusters were reported to appear linked to parvovirus B19, influenza, CMV and Epstein-Barr virus. Broadly in line with IMGT annotations, most TCR beta V segments showed up in productive rearrangements about 90% or about 30% of the time in an earlier analysis of a few hundred of the donors. According to a later analysis, most CMV-associated TCR beta chains appeared to be HLA-restricted, and the HLA associations seemed to be driven largely by CMV exposure. In both the original and validation cohorts, the classifier was reported to diagnose cytomegalovirus status with high specificity and sensitivity. Some IMGT-functional V segments, including TRBV6-2 and TRBV6-3, could not be distinguished by the 87-base-pair reads and were therefore excluded. A further reported finding was that TCR beta sequences accurately predicted the HLA-A and HLA-B alleles for most subjects in the first cohort. Most TCR sequences were observed very rarely across donors, whereas some public TCRs were present in many individuals. A group of highly shared sequence variants was considered likely to be a technical artifact of the sequencing pipeline. In a later analysis, some 18,000 TCR beta sequences were associated with specific HLA alleles at a false discovery rate of 0.05. Compared with equally common non-associated chains, HLA-associated TCR beta chains in a later analysis were more clonally expanded and had lower generation probabilities. It was suggested by the authors that the approach could potentially be generalized to other disease states and immunological phenotypes. In vitro tests confirmed that a few of the cytomegalovirus-associated TCR beta chains recognize cytomegalovirus antigens. Because HLA typing was unavailable for some donors at each locus, only the typed subset was used in association tests. When HLA alleles, especially DR and DQ, strongly co-occurred, TCR associations were difficult to assign to individual alleles. In a later analysis, TCR association rates were found to vary across HLA loci, with the most associated TCRs seen for DRB1 alleles and the fewest for HLA-C alleles. This cohort had only TCR beta chains sequenced, and the lack of alpha or paired-chain data limited which features could be detected. A later genetic analysis reported fewer N-insertions in productive TCRs among donors in an Asian-associated ancestry cluster than the roughly 650-donor mean. Correlated functional status among segregating V segments might be attributable to linkage disequilibrium, but an unknown experimental factor could not be ruled out. Sequencing depth was assumed to be roughly uniform across donors in the presence/absence analyses, though that assumption may not hold.

The cohort was made up of 666 healthy bone marrow donors. At the time of sampling, every cohort member was nominally healthy, though immune exposures that went unrecorded were likely present. The donor tested CMV seronegative, placing the donor among the 352 seronegative members of the cohort. A peripheral blood sample was collected from each donor, and TCR beta sequencing was performed on peripheral blood mononuclear cells. The Qiagen DNeasy Blood Extraction Kit was used to extract genomic DNA from the blood cell samples. Of note for this clone: This clone's antigen is unknown. Base qualities were left out, and no much larger clone turns up one base away.

The library came from the immunoSEQ multiplex PCR assay. The multiplex PCR relied on a mix of 60 forward primers for TCR Vbeta segments and 13 reverse primers for TCR Jbeta segments. Amplification of the CDR3 region of rearranged TCR beta genes was performed with a multiplex PCR assay on genomic DNA. On the Illumina HiSeq System, the amplified TCR beta libraries were sequenced as 87-base-pair reads. The authors processed their data as follows. A later analysis counted tens of millions of unique TCR beta chains across the 650 to 700 repertoires, and some 11 million of these chains were shared by at least two donors. Raw reads were error-corrected and collapsed into unique sequences by a nearest-neighbor algorithm in which closely related sequences were merged to remove PCR and sequencing errors. Alignment of CDR3 sequences to IMGT reference sequences was used to assign V, D and J gene segments. Each retained sequence needed at least a six-nucleotide match to both a V gene segment and a J gene segment. Rearrangements were called productive when the CDR3 lacked stop codons and stayed in frame with V and J; all others were non-productive. CDR3 was defined according to IMGT convention as the region running from the second conserved V-encoded cysteine to the conserved J-encoded phenylalanine. The earlier analysis of about 530 of the donors excluded any sequence lacking an unambiguous match to a single V gene segment. In an earlier analysis of 450 to 750 of the donors, a V segment was called functional when productive rearrangements were above 56.7%, and segregating when the standard deviation between donors exceeded 5%. A statistical classification framework was built for diagnosing cytomegalovirus status from the catalog of TCR beta chain sequences. V and J gene assignment, in a later analysis, came from comparing TCR nucleotide sequences with IMGT/GENE-DB human TR gene sequences. Using the TCRdist pipeline, a later analysis assigned CDR3 sequences along with most-parsimonious VDJ recombination scenarios. In a later analysis, each TCR beta chain was defined by its CDR3 amino acid sequence together with its V-gene family, and reads without a unique V-gene family were excluded. To address suspected cross-contamination and a sequencing artifact, a later analysis removed around 600 highly shared, low-generation-probability nucleotide sequences. A later analysis calculated a clonal expansion index for each public chain from normalized within-repertoire ranks of inferred template counts. In a later analysis, generation probabilities were computed with a VDJ recombination model fitted to out-of-frame rearrangements, and the resulting probabilities were checked against IGoR. In a later analysis, TCR-TCR, TCR-HLA and TCR-CMV co-occurrence was scored with hypergeometric tests, and a repertoire-size bias correction was applied to TCR pairs. False discovery rates were estimated in a later analysis by permuting HLA or CMV assignments 20 times. In a later analysis, co-occurring TCRs were grouped using DBSCAN, and TCRdist sequence similarity was added for clustering within HLA-allele-positive subsets. Repertoires with fewer than 30,000 or more than 120,000 public chains, plus five repertoires with anomalous nucleotide sharing, were excluded from co-occurrence clustering. Drawn from immuneACCESS, this table holds only the in-frame rearrangements with V and J called that TCRdb kept. Clones are partly lost; checked studies trace under half to an unresolved V gene and leave the rest unexplained. For V, J and clone size, that table is used; D and trimming come from the DNA. The table for this sample lists roughly 220,000 clones; 65% to 80% of them were counted only once. 1.7% of the sample rests with the top ten.

Per the germline V gene, SNHLY is the CDR1 and FYNNEI is the CDR2. V is reduced by 6 bases and J by 3 bases, leaving a spacing of 15 bases between them. From the cysteine up to the phenylalanine, the CDR3 has a length of 15 residues. Only the CDR3 portion is preserved as DNA: 45 bases, with reading frame beginning at the first base. The sequencing sample was made of PBMCs. In this chain, TRBV2 is recombined with TRBJ1-5; tentative D gene TRBD1, with 5 bases matching. The sequence was obtained from a man in his forties or fifties in good health and CMV-seronegative. The DNA is as follows: TGTGCCAGCAGCTCGCAGGGCCTGCACAATCAGCCCCAGCATTTT. This is translated as CASSSQGLHNQPQHF.